This T cell receptor (beta chain) comes out of a study of graft-versus-host responses after intestinal transplantation. About the research overall: Isolated intestinal, liver-intestinal, or multivisceral transplants had been given to the recipients. Anti-thymocyte globulin induction preceded three to four years of tacrolimus and steroid maintenance in all recipients. The study's findings and limits: Individuals who had graft-donor T cell macrochimerism had allografts that showed high graft-versus-host to host-versus-graft clonal ratios. GvH clones detected in recipient marrow included some appearing first in ileum or blood.

From the graft tissue, intraepithelial and lamina propria lymphocytes were released through processing. Here immunoSEQ multiplex PCR was the method, and the copy in TCRdb shows in-frame clones only, minus some. The sample lists 5,000 or so clones, over 55% seen once, with roughly an eighth in the top ten. V lost 5 bases to trimming and J lost 0 bases, with 29 bases between them. Germline V gene data show CDR1 as SGHVS and CDR2 as FQNEAQ. This CDR3 spans 21 amino acids. Of note for this clone: Its matching antigen is unknown.

This sequence was found in a human patient who received an intestinal transplant, so some T cells may come from the graft donor. The sequences come from ileum tissue, collected 254 days after intestinal transplant. The genes are TRBV7-8 and TRBJ2-4; maybe TRBD1 (6 bases). In DNA form, the CDR3 reads TGTGCCAGCAGCACCCTCCACGCCGGGACAAACCTGAATCTAGCCAAAAACATTCAGTACTTC. Its translation: CASSTLHAGTNLNLAKNIQYF.